The 23 T cell receptor beta chains below were found in one sample sequenced in a study of cytomegalovirus exposure and HLA in healthy donors. This PCR relied on a set of 60 Vbeta primers and 13 Jbeta primers. Clones were sequenced by immunoSEQ multiplex PCR, and TCRdb holds only the in-frame ones, with some missing. Of approximately 88,000 clones detected, around 77% appear once; the ten largest clones hold around 3.5%. Sequencing input: PBMCs. The receptors here all came from a man in his thirties or forties in good health and CMV-seronegative.

This clone was observed a handful of times. The chain couples TRBV5-1 to TRBJ2-5; 8 nucleotides line up with TRBD1. J lost 3 bases, V lost 3 bases, and 7 bases had no gene match. Looked up from germline, CDR1 is SGHRS and CDR2 is YFSETQ. This CDR3 spans 15 amino acids. CDR3 bases: TGCGCCAGCAGCTCATACAGGGGGAAAGAAGAGACCCAGTACTTC. Its protein product is CASSSYRGKEETQYF.

V is TRBV5-6 and J is TRBJ1-2; D remains unclear. CDR1 is SGHDT and CDR2 is YYEEEE in the germline V gene. Trimming removed 0 bases from V and 1 base from J, with 10 bases in between. This CDR3 is built from 15 residues. The CDR3 spells CASSLVPGINYGYTF. DNA for the CDR3: TGTGCCAGCAGCTTGGTTCCGGGGATTAACTATGGCTACACCTTC.

The V call is TRBV4-2, the J call TRBJ2-2; 9 bases are shared with TRBD2. The CDR3 covers 16 residues. Germline V gives CDR1 LGHNA, CDR2 YNFKEQ. V was clipped by 5 bases and J by 4 bases; unmatched bases: 8. The CDR3: CASSGLAGTLTGELFF. The CDR3 DNA reads as TGTGCCAGCAGCGGTCTAGCGGGAACCCTCACCGGGGAGCTGTTTTTT.

The V and J genes are TRBV11-1 and TRBJ2-7, with TRBD1 as a possible D gene (6 bases). CDR1 and CDR2 from the germline V gene are SGHAT and FQDESV (reference sequence). The V end was cut by 5 bases, the J end by 7 bases, with 18 bases between. The CDR3 covers 14 residues. The CDR3 coding sequence is TGTGCCAGCAGCAAAAGGGGACAACCTAGAGAGCAGTACTTC. It translates to CASSKRGQPREQYF.

The V call is TRBV2, the J call TRBJ1-2; D not certain. Germline CDR1 is SNHLY and CDR2 is FYNNEI. The CDR3 runs 13 residues. Trimming took off 10 bases at V and 8 bases at J, with 20 bases between the two ends. In DNA form, the CDR3 reads TGTGCCACAAGTAACAGAGGGTTTGGGGGCTACACCTTC. This sequence encodes CATSNRGFGGYTF.

This clone was observed a handful of times. J is TRBJ2-7 and V is TRBV25-1; 7 bases are a match to TRBD2. The germline CDR1 and CDR2 sequences are MGHDK and SYGVNS. The V segment lost 4 bases and the J segment 2 bases; nucleotides outside the gene matches: 5. This CDR3 comprises 14 residues. CDR3 amino acids: CASSVSGETYEQYF. For the CDR3, the DNA is TGTGCCAGCAGTGTAAGCGGGGAAACCTACGAGCAGTACTTC.

This clone has only one observation. The V call is TRBV5-1, the J call TRBJ2-3, with 7 nucleotides matching TRBD2. Germline-derived CDR1 and CDR2 are SGHRS and YFSETQ. The V and J ends lost 3 bases and 11 bases, in that order; junction bases with no gene match: 9. The CDR3 length is 13 residues. The CDR3: CASSSDRGGEQYF. The CDR3 nucleotides read TGCGCCAGCAGCTCGGACCGGGGAGGGGAGCAGTATTTT. Based on the CDR3 plus reference TRBV5-1 and TRBJ2-3, the full variable domain is KAGVTQTPRYLIKTRGQQVTLSCSPISGHRSVSWYQQTPGQGLQFLFEYFSETQRNKGNFPGRFSGRQFSNSRSEMNVSTLELGDSALYLCASSSDRGGEQYFGPGTRLTVL.

The CDR3 DNA reads as TGTGCCAGCAGAAGAGGGAATACTGAAAAACTGTTTTTT. It yields the protein CASRRGNTEKLFF. This chain connects TRBV28 to TRBJ1-4; D call uncertain. V gave up 6 bases and J gave up 7 bases, with 12 bases separating them. The CDR3 is 13 amino acids. The germline V gene has CDR1 MDHEN and CDR2 SYDVKM.

The gene calls are TRBV19 and TRBJ2-2; D is undetermined. CDR3 size: 16 residues. The V end was cut by 6 bases, the J end by 1 base, with 15 bases between. Germline assignment: CDR1 LNHDA and CDR2 SQIVND (reference sequence). CDR3 in amino acids: CASSKILSKNTGELFF. The CDR3 region has the DNA TGTGCCAGTAGCAAAATTCTCAGTAAGAACACCGGGGAGCTGTTTTTT. The whole variable domain, filled in from reference TRBV19 and TRBJ2-2, reads DGGITQSPKYLFRKEGQNVTLSCEQNLNHDAMYWYRQDPGQGLRLIYYSQIVNDFQKGDIAEGYSVSREKKESFPLTVTSAQKNPTAFYLCASSKILSKNTGELFFGEGSRLTVL.

V gene TRBV7-2 combines with J gene TRBJ2-7; TRBD2 matches at 11 bases. Looked up from germline, CDR1 is SGHTA and CDR2 is FQGNSA. This CDR3 contains 14 residues. V shed 7 bases and J 6 bases; nucleotides not matched to a gene: 8. The CDR3 region has the DNA TGTGCCAGCACCCAAACCCTAGCGGGAGGCGAGCAGTACTTC. It encodes CASTQTLAGGEQYF.

V usage is TRBV19 and J usage is TRBJ2-1; 11 positions agree with TRBD2. The CDR3 runs to 15 residues. From germline, CDR1 is LNHDA and CDR2 SQIVND (reference sequence). Germline trimming cut 5 bases from V and 4 bases from J; bases unmatched to any gene: 4. Here the CDR3 reads CASSLAGGQYNEQFF. The CDR3 nucleotides are TGTGCCAGTAGTCTAGCGGGAGGACAATACAATGAGCAGTTCTTC.

This chain uses TRBV28 with TRBJ2-7; D unresolved. CDR1 is MDHEN and CDR2 is SYDVKM in the germline V gene. The CDR3 has 14 amino acids. The ends were cut back, 4 bases at V and 3 bases at J, with 13 bases in the middle. CDR3 loop: CASSSQGASYEQYF. Written as DNA, the CDR3 is TGTGCCAGCAGTTCCCAAGGAGCTAGCTACGAGCAGTACTTC.

This clone has more than one count but fewer than ten. This chain connects TRBV6-1 to TRBJ1-3; no clear D gene. Trimming stripped 5 bases from V and 0 bases from J, with 8 bases between. The CDR3 consists of 14 residues. CDR1 is MNHNS, CDR2 SASEGT, per germline. The CDR3 DNA sequence: TGTGCCAGCAGTTCTGGAGACTCTGGAAACACCATATATTTT. This sequence encodes CASSSGDSGNTIYF.

This clone was recorded once. The CDR3 loop is CASSPSLGARGTDTQYF. For the CDR3, the DNA is TGTGCCAGCAGCCCGAGTCTGGGGGCCAGGGGCACAGATACGCAGTATTTT. This rearrangement joins TRBV5-4 to TRBJ2-3, with D possibly matching TRBD1 (6 bases). CDR1 is SGHNT, CDR2 YYREEE, per germline (reference sequence). The CDR3 runs 17 residues. V dropped 4 bases and J dropped 1 base, with 19 bases sitting between them.

On this clone: Germline and junction disagree at one end, which may indicate a read error. The chain joins TRBV7-9 to TRBJ2-7; 8 bases align to TRBD2. Germline lookup yields CDR1 SEHNR and CDR2 FQNEAQ (reference sequence). This CDR3 is 13 amino acids long. CDR3 loop: CSSSLGAGDEQYF. CDR3 in DNA: TGTTCCAGCAGCTTAGGAGCGGGGGACGAGCAGTACTTC.

This clone was found once. The chain carries TRBV7-9 and TRBJ2-1, with 7 bases fitting TRBD2. The length of the CDR3 is 15 residues. J gave up 0 bases and V 4 bases, and 3 bases lay outside the gene matches. Germline V gene data show CDR1 as SEHNR and CDR2 as FQNEAQ (reference sequence). CDR3 DNA: TGTGCCAGCAGCTCGAGCGGGACCTCCTACAATGAGCAGTTCTTC. Amino acid sequence: CASSSSGTSYNEQFF.

This chain links TRBV30 with TRBJ1-1, with D perhaps matching TRBD1 (5 bases). Trimming removed 2 bases from V and 5 bases from J, with 12 bases in between. CDR3 length: 13 residues. The germline CDR1 and CDR2 sequences are GTSNPN and SVGIG (reference sequence). CDR3 in amino acids: CAWSPSGRTEAFF. In DNA, the CDR3 is TGTGCCTGGAGTCCGTCAGGGCGGACTGAAGCTTTCTTT.

The V and J genes are TRBV4-1 and TRBJ1-1; the D gene is possibly TRBD1 (5 bases). Germline-derived CDR1 and CDR2 are MGHRA and YSYEKL. V was pared by 2 bases and J by 1 base, with 8 bases between. The CDR3 spans 14 residues. The CDR3 DNA follows: TGCGCCAGCAGCCAAACTCAGGGGAACACTGAAGCTTTCTTT. Protein sequence: CASSQTQGNTEAFF.

V gene TRBV7-2 combines with J gene TRBJ2-2; 11 positions match TRBD2. This CDR3 is 16 amino acids long. Per the germline V gene, CDR1 is SGHTA and CDR2 is FQGNSA. Germline trimming cut 5 bases from V and 3 bases from J; bases unmatched to any gene: 5. The CDR3 here is CASSALSGGDTGELFF. The DNA for the CDR3 is TGTGCCAGCAGCGCCCTTAGCGGGGGGGACACCGGGGAGCTGTTTTTT.

This chain links TRBV28 with TRBJ2-7; 14 nucleotides match TRBD2. The V and J ends lost 6 bases and 2 bases, in that order; junction bases with no gene match: 6. This CDR3 contains 16 residues. Germline V CDR1 and CDR2: MDHEN, SYDVKM. The DNA for the CDR3 is TGTGCCAGCAGGATGACTAGCGGGAGGGGAACCTACGAGCAGTACTTC. Encoded protein: CASRMTSGRGTYEQYF. The full variable domain, rest sourced from reference TRBV28 and TRBJ2-7, is DVKVTQSSRYLVKRTGEKVFLECVQDMDHENMFWYRQDPGLGLRLIYFSYDVKMKEKGDIPEGYSVSREKKERFSLILESASTNQTSMYLCASRMTSGRGTYEQYFGPGTRLTVT.

V is TRBV6-5 and J is TRBJ1-6, with D perhaps TRBD1 (6 bases). This CDR3 spans 15 amino acids. The V gene's germline CDR1 is MNHEY and CDR2 SVGAGI. Deletions cut 5 bases from V and 4 bases from J, with 12 bases between. The DNA for the CDR3 is TGTGCCAGCAGTCCACAGGGCCCTTATAATTCACCCCTCCACTTT. Protein: CASSPQGPYNSPLHF.

This chain joins TRBV27 and TRBJ2-7; D remains unclear. Looked up from germline, CDR1 is MNHEY and CDR2 is SMNVEV (reference sequence). The V end was cut by 8 bases, the J end by 0 bases, with 11 bases between. The CDR3 contains 13 residues. The CDR3 region is CASQNGYSYEQYF. The CDR3 DNA reads TGTGCCAGCCAAAACGGTTACTCCTACGAGCAGTACTTC.

The genes are TRBV30 and TRBJ1-1, with D maybe TRBD1 (5 bases). This CDR3 has 12 residues. V gave up 5 bases and J gave up 2 bases, with 9 bases separating them. Germline V gives CDR1 GTSNPN, CDR2 SVGIG (reference sequence). In nucleotides, the CDR3 is TGTGCCTGGCTTGACAGAAACACTGAAGCTTTCTTT. Translating gives CAWLDRNTEAFF.